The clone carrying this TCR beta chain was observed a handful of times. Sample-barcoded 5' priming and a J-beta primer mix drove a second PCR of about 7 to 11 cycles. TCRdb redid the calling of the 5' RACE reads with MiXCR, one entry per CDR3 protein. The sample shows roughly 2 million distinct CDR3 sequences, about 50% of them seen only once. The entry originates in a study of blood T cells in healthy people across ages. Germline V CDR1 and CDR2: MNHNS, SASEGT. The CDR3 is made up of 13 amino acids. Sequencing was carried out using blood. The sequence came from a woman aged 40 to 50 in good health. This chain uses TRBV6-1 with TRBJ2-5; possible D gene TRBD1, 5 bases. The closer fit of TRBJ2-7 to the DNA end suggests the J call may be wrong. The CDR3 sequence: CASSDATAYEQYF. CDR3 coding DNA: TGTGCCAGCAGTGATGCGACAGCATACGAGCAGTACTTC.